Below, 8 T cell receptor beta chains from the same sample are listed, as sequenced in a study of Ad26.COV2.S vaccination and SARS-CoV-2 variants. Method: immunoSEQ multiplex PCR; TCRdb's copy keeps in-frame clones and lacks some. Counted here are roughly 380,000 clones, approximately 87% occurring once; the ten biggest clones make up around 3.6%. Treatment given: around 19 received Ad26.COV2.S at low or high dose, single or two shots; about 5 received placebo; per-sample allocation not given. Each sample was drawn 63 days after the first injection (of vaccine or placebo). The sequences come from peripheral blood, collected in a trial of Ad26.COV2.S vaccine versus placebo. These receptors were taken from a person between 18 and 65 years old who received the Ad26.COV2.S COVID-19 vaccine or a placebo.

V is TRBV7-9 and J is TRBJ2-7, with 7 bases lining up with TRBD1. After removal of 3 bases from V and 2 bases from J, the junction contained 4 bases not matched to a gene. Per germline, CDR1 SEHNR and CDR2 FQNEAQ (reference sequence). This CDR3 is built from 14 residues. This chain's CDR3 is CASSFWDSTYEQYF. Written as DNA, the CDR3 is TGTGCCAGCAGCTTTTGGGACAGTACCTACGAGCAGTACTTC. Combining the CDR3 with reference TRBV7-9 and TRBJ2-7 gives the whole variable domain DTGVSQNPRHKITKRGQNVTFRCDPISEHNRLYWYRQTLGQGPEFLTYFQNEAQLEKSRLLSDRFSAERPKGSFSTLEIQRTEQGDSAMYLCASSFWDSTYEQYFGPGTRLTVT.

Concerning this clone itself: Other nucleotide sequences from this sample produce the same CDR3. CDR3 loop: CASSLVGQPQHF. CDR3 nucleotide sequence: TGTGCCAGCAGCTTAGTCGGTCAGCCCCAGCATTTT. The chain employs TRBV7-8 and TRBJ1-5; no firm D call. CDR1 and CDR2 (germline): SGHVS, FQNEAQ. The CDR3 has 12 amino acids. V was shortened by 1 base and J by 6 bases, with 4 bases between the two germline ends.

The V call is TRBV7-8, the J call TRBJ2-5, with 8 bases fitting TRBD2. This CDR3 has 16 amino acids. Germline trimming cut 3 bases from V and 4 bases from J; bases unmatched to any gene: 10. Per germline, CDR1 SGHVS and CDR2 FQNEAQ. CDR3 DNA: TGTGCCAGCAGCTTTACTAGCGGCTTGGGTGGAGAGACCCAGTACTTC. This gives the protein CASSFTSGLGGETQYF.

The chain has TRBV27 and TRBJ1-1; a possible D gene is TRBD1 (5 bases). The germline V gene encodes CDR1 MNHEY and CDR2 SMNVEV (reference sequence). V shed 6 bases and J shed 11 bases, with 16 bases lying between them. CDR3 length equals 12 residues. The CDR3 reads CASSPDTYTAFF. CDR3 DNA: TGTGCCAGCAGCCCGGACACCTACACCGCTTTCTTT.

This clone was found once. The CDR3 spells CASSPTTDRYNSPLHF. CDR3 nucleotide sequence: TGTGCCAGCAGCCCTACCACCGACAGGTATAATTCACCCCTCCACTTT. This chain links TRBV28 with TRBJ1-6; D possibly corresponds to TRBD1 (6 bases). CDR3 length: 16 residues. CDR1 and CDR2 from the germline V gene are MDHEN and SYDVKM. Trimming took off 6 bases at V and 4 bases at J, with 16 bases between the two ends.

V usage is TRBV10-3 and J usage is TRBJ2-3; 7 nucleotides match TRBD1. The CDR3 extends over 14 amino acids. Germline V gene data show CDR1 as ENHRY and CDR2 as SYGVKD. The trim removed 7 bases at V and 3 bases at J, leaving 7 bases unmatched. The CDR3 bases are TGTGCCATCACCGGCACAGGGGAGACAGATACGCAGTATTTT. Translating it yields CAITGTGETDTQYF.

This chain connects TRBV4-1 to TRBJ2-5; 11 bases agree with TRBD2. The ends lost 4 bases at V and 5 bases at J; junction bases unmatched: 0. CDR1 MGHRA and CDR2 YSYEKL come from the germline V gene. The CDR3 contains 13 residues. The CDR3 spells CASSLAGGETQYF. CDR3 coding DNA: TGCGCCAGCAGCCTAGCGGGGGGGGAGACCCAGTACTTC.

The CDR3 DNA is TGTGCCAGCAGCCCTCCGGGGAGTGAGCAGTTCTTC. This gives the protein CASSPPGSEQFF. The V and J genes are TRBV14 and TRBJ2-1; the D gene is possibly TRBD2 (5 bases). CDR1 is SGHDN, CDR2 FVKESK, per germline. CDR3 length equals 12 residues. V was cut by 4 bases and J by 9 bases, with 10 bases left in between.